The 26 T cell receptor beta chains below all came from one sample that was sequenced in a study of spatial heterogeneity in lung cancer. Time point here: blood at routine non-recurrence follow-up after resection. TCRdb passed the 5' RACE reads through MiXCR, listing each CDR3 protein once. In the table there are 110,000 or so distinct CDR3 sequences, approximately 11% of which are singletons. Sample: PBMCs, taken at follow-up. Receptor source: a female donor with early-stage non-small cell lung cancer.

J is TRBJ2-1 and V is TRBV5-4, with TRBD2 identical over 10 bases. Germline V gene data show CDR1 as SGHNT and CDR2 as YYREEE (reference sequence). V gave up 0 bases and J gave up 2 bases; unmatched junction bases: 5. The CDR3 runs 17 residues. The CDR3 loop reads CASSLGLAGKPYNEQFF. The CDR3 nucleotides read TGTGCCAGCAGCTTGGGACTAGCGGGTAAGCCCTACAATGAGCAGTTCTTC.

This clonotype was seen many times. The rearrangement uses TRBV28 and TRBJ2-7; D is ambiguous. The CDR3 is 15 amino acids. The germline V and J ends were trimmed by 5 bases and 3 bases, with 17 bases remaining between them. CDR1 MDHEN and CDR2 SYDVKM come from the germline V gene. The chain's CDR3 is CASSPISTRYYEQYF. In nucleotides, the CDR3 is TGTGCCAGCAGTCCAATCTCGACCAGGTACTACGAGCAGTACTTC.

There are a few counts of this clonotype. V and J are TRBV7-9 and TRBJ2-3, with 7 bases that match TRBD2. Germline V lookup: CDR1 SEHNR, CDR2 FQNEAQ (reference sequence). The CDR3 is 18 residues long. With V trimmed by 5 bases and J by 5 bases, 19 bases remained unmatched. The CDR3 coding sequence is TGTGCCAGCAGCACCCGACCGGCAGGAGCGGGATCTAGAGATACGCAGTATTTT. It encodes CASSTRPAGAGSRDTQYF.

This clonotype was counted a few times. The rearrangement joins TRBV28 to TRBJ1-2; a weak D match, TRBD1 (6 bases). CDR1 and CDR2 from the germline V gene are MDHEN and SYDVKM. With 4 bases removed from V and 8 bases from J, the gap between germline ends came to 11 bases. The CDR3 is 12 residues long. CDR3 protein: CASSSGTLGYTF. The DNA of the CDR3 is TGTGCCAGCAGTTCTGGGACACTCGGCTACACCTTC.

This clonotype has ten or more counts. This chain connects TRBV20-1 to TRBJ2-1; D gene uncertain. CDR1 is DFQATT and CDR2 is SNEGSKA in the germline V gene (reference sequence). The CDR3 sequence is 10 residues long. Trimming left V 3 bases short and J 8 bases short, with 5 bases between. CDR3 residues: CSASLHEQFF. Here the CDR3 DNA reads TGCAGTGCTAGTCTCCATGAGCAGTTCTTC.

J is TRBJ1-5 and V is TRBV3-1; D is uncertain. The CDR3 extends over 15 amino acids. Between the trimmed V and J ends, which lost 1 base and 7 bases, there was a span of 14 bases. The germline CDR1 and CDR2 sequences are LGHDT and YNNKEL (reference sequence). The CDR3 DNA reads TGTGCCAGCAGCCAAGGAGATTCTGGTAAACAGCCCCAGCATTTT. Its protein is CASSQGDSGKQPQHF.

The gene calls are TRBV20-1 and TRBJ1-1; D might be TRBD1 (6 bases). The CDR3 runs 12 residues. In germline, CDR1 is DFQATT, CDR2 SNEGSKA (reference sequence). The germline V and J ends were trimmed by 3 bases and 5 bases, with 10 bases remaining between them. The CDR3 spells CSASSRGTEAFF. CDR3 in DNA: TGCAGTGCTAGCTCCAGGGGTACTGAAGCTTTCTTT.

The V gene is TRBV20-1, the J gene TRBJ2-7; 7 bases match TRBD2. This CDR3 has 11 amino acids. V gave up 5 bases and J gave up 5 bases; unmatched junction bases: 3. CDR1 and CDR2 from the germline V gene are DFQATT and SNEGSKA (reference sequence). DNA for the CDR3: TGCAGTGCTTCAAGCGGGAACGAGCAGTACTTC. Translation: CSASSGNEQYF.

This clonotype was found a few times. The chain combines TRBV10-1 with TRBJ1-3; D is unresolved. The germline V and J ends were trimmed by 0 bases and 0 bases, with 9 bases remaining between them. The germline gives CDR1 WNHNN, CDR2 SYGVQD (reference sequence). The CDR3 length is 16 residues. The CDR3 DNA reads TGCGCCAGCAGTGAGTCATTGGGCACCTCTGGAAACACCATATATTTT. It is translated as CASSESLGTSGNTIYF.

This clonotype has just a few counts. This sequence joins TRBV29-1 and TRBJ2-2, with D unclear. This CDR3 spans 14 amino acids. The V end was cut by 5 bases, the J end by 1 base, with 11 bases between. The germline gives CDR1 SQVTM, CDR2 ANQGSEA. The DNA of the CDR3 is TGCAGCGTTACCGGAGCGATGAACACCGGGGAGCTGTTTTTT. Translated: CSVTGAMNTGELFF.

This clonotype has more than one count but fewer than ten. The chain couples TRBV12-3 or TRBV12-4 to TRBJ1-1; a possible D gene is TRBD1 (6 bases). Trimming removed 6 bases from V and 5 bases from J, with 13 bases in between. The CDR3 is 13 residues long. For the CDR3, the DNA is TGTGCCAGCAGCTGGACAGCCCAGACTGAAGCTTTCTTT. Protein product: CASSWTAQTEAFF.

The chain recombines TRBV13 with TRBJ2-7, with TRBD2 matching over 7 bases. The CDR3 runs to 16 residues. V lost 3 bases to trimming and J lost 3 bases; unmatched junction nucleotides: 11. Looked up from germline, CDR1 is PRHDT and CDR2 is FYEKMQ (reference sequence). CDR3 DNA sequence: TGTGCCAGCAGCTTTGGTAAGGGGCTAGCGGTCTACGAGCAGTACGTC. It codes for CASSFGKGLAVYEQYV.

This clonotype was recorded many times. The chain combines TRBV20-1 with TRBJ1-4, with D possibly TRBD1 on 5 matching bases. V was pared by 2 bases and J by 5 bases, with 15 bases between. The CDR3 totals 15 residues. Germline CDR1 reads DFQATT; CDR2 reads SNEGSKA (reference sequence). CDR3 nucleotide sequence: TGCAGTGCTAGACTGGGACGGAGGCTAAATGAAAAACTGTTTTTT. Translation: CSARLGRRLNEKLFF.

The genes are TRBV3-1 and TRBJ2-1; D may be TRBD2 (5 bases). Deletions cut 2 bases from V and 6 bases from J, with 11 bases between. The V gene's germline CDR1 is LGHDT and CDR2 YNNKEL (reference sequence). The CDR3 is made up of 14 amino acids. CDR3 region: CASSQNEDCNEQFF. The DNA of the CDR3 is TGTGCCAGCAGCCAAAATGAGGACTGCAATGAGCAGTTCTTC.

J is TRBJ2-3 and V is TRBV29-1, with 9 bases aligning to TRBD2. CDR1 and CDR2 (germline): SQVTM, ANQGSEA. The CDR3 extends over 13 amino acids. Trimming cost V 5 bases and J 4 bases; bases outside gene matches: 4. As DNA, the CDR3 is TGCAGCGTTCGAACTAGCGGGCCAGATACGCAGTATTTT. Amino acid sequence: CSVRTSGPDTQYF.

At least ten counts were recorded for this clonotype. V usage is TRBV4-3 and J usage is TRBJ2-4, with D perhaps TRBD1 or TRBD2 (5 bases each). The CDR3 has 16 amino acids. Germline V gives CDR1 LGHNA, CDR2 YSLEER. Trimming took off 0 bases at V and 0 bases at J, with 9 bases between the two ends. The chain's CDR3 is CASSQDRGPAKNIQYF. CDR3 DNA: TGCGCCAGCAGCCAAGATCGGGGCCCAGCCAAAAACATTCAGTACTTC.

There are a few counts of this clonotype. V and J are TRBV12-3 or TRBV12-4 and TRBJ2-7; possibly TRBD1 for D (6 bases). This CDR3 has 13 residues. V lost 3 bases and J lost 3, with 9 bases in between. Here the CDR3 DNA reads TGTGCCAGCAGTTTTGGACAGAACTACGAGCAGTACTTC. Amino acids: CASSFGQNYEQYF.

This clonotype was found many times. The rearrangement joins TRBV5-4 to TRBJ2-1; 8 bases are a match to TRBD1. The CDR3 sequence is 15 residues long. Germline V gene sequence: CDR1 SGHNT, CDR2 YYREEE (reference sequence). After removal of 0 bases from V and 9 bases from J, the junction contained 8 bases not matched to a gene. Here the CDR3 reads CASSLGSDRAPEQFF. CDR3 DNA: TGTGCCAGCAGCTTGGGTTCGGACAGGGCACCTGAGCAGTTCTTC.

This chain joins TRBV7-2 and TRBJ1-2; no reliable D call. The length of the CDR3 is 13 residues. V gave up 1 base and J gave up 8 bases, with 11 bases separating them. Germline V CDR1 and CDR2: SGHTA, FQGNSA. CDR3 loop: CASSLEALRGYTF. The CDR3 nucleotides read TGTGCCAGCAGCTTAGAGGCACTTAGGGGCTACACCTTC.

Ten or more counts support this clonotype. The rearrangement links TRBV6-2 or TRBV6-3 to TRBJ1-1; maybe TRBD1 (5 bases). V lost 5 bases and J lost 1, with 11 bases in between. The CDR3 extends over 14 amino acids. Germline V gene data show CDR1 as MNHEY and CDR2 as SVGEGT. The CDR3 sequence: CASSQNRKNTEAFF. CDR3 nucleotide sequence: TGTGCCAGCAGTCAAAACAGGAAGAACACTGAAGCTTTCTTT.

The count of this clonotype is one. The genes are TRBV12-3 or TRBV12-4 and TRBJ1-6, with unresolved D. V was pared by 6 bases and J by 7 bases, with 19 bases between. The CDR3 has 16 residues. The CDR3 spells CASRPVGPATNSPLHF. DNA of the CDR3: TGTGCCAGCAGGCCAGTAGGGCCAGCCACCAATTCACCCCTCCACTTT.

J is TRBJ1-5 and V is TRBV12-3 or TRBV12-4; 7 bases agree with TRBD1. This CDR3 region has 13 residues. V was clipped by 3 bases and J by 7 bases; unmatched bases: 3. CDR3 DNA: TGTGCCAGCAGTTTGCAGGGGGAGCAGCCCCAGCATTTT. Protein product: CASSLQGEQPQHF.

This clonotype was recorded a few times. The chain carries TRBV5-1 and TRBJ2-1; 8 positions match TRBD1. With V trimmed by 1 base and J by 5 bases, 8 bases remained unmatched. In germline, CDR1 is SGHRS, CDR2 YFSETQ. CDR3 length: 16 amino acids. The CDR3 region is CASSLLTGTGDNEQFF. CDR3 DNA: TGCGCCAGCAGCTTGCTCACGGGGACAGGTGACAATGAGCAGTTCTTC.

This clonotype has only one observation. A junction end diverges from the germline sequence, so it may reflect a read error. The chain couples TRBV20-1 to TRBJ1-4; a weak D match, TRBD1 (5 bases). The CDR3 covers 14 residues. Germline CDR1 is DFQATT and CDR2 is SNEGSKA (reference sequence). CDR3 loop: CSAREGATNEILFF. In DNA form, the CDR3 reads TGCAGTGCTAGAGAAGGGGCAACTAATGAAATACTGTTTTTT.

This chain joins TRBV27 and TRBJ1-4, with D uncertain. The CDR3 has 13 amino acids. Germline assignment: CDR1 MNHEY and CDR2 SMNVEV (reference sequence). The V and J ends lost 4 bases and 13 bases respectively, with 16 bases between them. In DNA, the CDR3 is TGTGCCAGCAGTTCCATGGGTACCCGGGGACTGTTTTTT. Translation: CASSSMGTRGLFF.

This clonotype was seen ten or more times. The chain is built from TRBV4-3 and TRBJ1-2; D might be TRBD1 (6 bases). V gave up 0 bases and J gave up 4 bases, with 12 bases separating them. Germline V gene lookup returns CDR1 LGHNA and CDR2 YSLEER. This CDR3 has 15 residues. This CDR3 reads CASSQEGTGSYGYTF. The CDR3 coding sequence is TGCGCCAGCAGCCAAGAGGGAACAGGGTCCTATGGCTACACCTTC.